This is a list of T cell receptor beta chains from one sample in a study of blood T cell repertoires in COVID-19. The table came from immunoSEQ multiplex PCR; TCRdb's copy has only in-frame clones and leaves some out. The repertoire consists of 110,000 or so clones, with roughly 84% occurring once and the leading ten covering 6.6%. Sequencing was performed on peripheral blood. The receptors stem from a woman aged 45-65 years with acute or convalescent COVID-19. Both conserved end residues are part of each CDR3. D genes are given only for firm matches. Clone size is shown for a subset of rows, as once, few, many or a class of expanded clone.

>few|TRBJ2-2|TRBV7-2|TRBD1
CASSSQGAGELFF
TGTGCCAGCAGCTCCCAGGGGGCCGGGGAGCTGTTTTTT
>.|TRBJ2-7|TRBV6-1|TRBD1
CASSERTGSSYEQYF
TGTGCCAGCAGTGAACGGACAGGGAGCTCCTACGAGCAGTACTTC
>.|TRBJ2-2|TRBV5-5|TRBD1
CASSLRTGGDFNTGELFF
TGTGCCAGCAGCCTAAGGACAGGGGGGGACTTCAACACCGGGGAGCTGTTTTTT
>.|TRBJ2-2|TRBV7-3|.
CASSVTGNTGELFF
TGTGCCAGCAGCGTCACAGGGAACACCGGGGAGCTGTTTTTT
>.|TRBJ2-3|TRBV30|TRBD2
CAWGTGGDTQYF
TGTGCCTGGGGGACCGGGGGGGATACGCAGTATTTT
>.|TRBJ2-2|TRBV5-1|.
CASSPGGSPDTGELFF
TGCGCCAGCAGCCCTGGGGGCTCGCCGGACACCGGGGAGCTGTTTTTT
>.|TRBJ1-1|TRBV6-5|TRBD1
CASSYSFAGGLEAFF
TGTGCCAGCAGTTACTCGTTCGCAGGGGGGCTTGAAGCTTTCTTT
>few|TRBJ1-2|TRBV5-1|TRBD1
CASSLENQQGWDGYTF
TGCGCCAGCAGCTTGGAAAACCAACAGGGGTGGGATGGCTACACCTTC
>.|TRBJ1-3|TRBV3-1/TRBV3-2|TRBD1
CASSQGDRSGNTIYF
TGTGCCAGCAGCCAAGGGGACAGGTCCGGAAACACCATATATTTT
>once|TRBJ1-5|TRBV6-5|TRBD1
CASRRDRGGQPQHF
TGTGCCAGCAGGAGGGACAGGGGAGGTCAGCCCCAGCATTTT
>.|TRBJ2-5|TRBV7-6|.
CASSLGGPSGPQETQYF
TGTGCCAGCAGCTTAGGGGGGCCTAGCGGCCCCCAAGAGACCCAGTACTTC
>.|TRBJ1-2|TRBV6-5|TRBD1
CASSYDRGLGGYTF
TGTGCCAGCAGTTACGACAGGGGGCTAGGAGGCTACACCTTC
>.|TRBJ2-2|TRBV7-8|TRBD1
CASSPRDSVIGELFF
TGTGCCAGCAGCCCCCGGGACAGTGTAATCGGGGAGCTGTTTTTT
>.|TRBJ1-5|TRBV19|.
CASSRGREWNNQPQHF
TGTGCCAGTAGTAGGGGGAGGGAATGGAACAATCAGCCCCAGCATTTT
>.|TRBJ1-2|TRBV4-1|.
CASSQEAPGGSVLNYGYTF
TGCGCCAGCAGCCAAGAAGCACCGGGGGGTAGTGTTCTTAACTATGGCTACACCTTC
>.|TRBJ2-7|TRBV2|.
CASSLRSRYEQYF
TGTGCCAGCAGTTTAAGGAGCCGCTACGAGCAGTACTTC
>.|TRBJ1-6|TRBV19|TRBD1
CASSTGGGGDSPLHF
TGTGCCAGTAGTACAGGGGGAGGAGGAGATTCACCCCTCCACTTT
>.|TRBJ2-1|TRBV3-1/TRBV3-2|TRBD2
CASSHRRLAGAANEQFF
TGTGCCAGCAGCCATCGACGACTAGCGGGGGCTGCCAATGAGCAGTTCTTC
>.|TRBJ2-5|TRBV7-7|TRBD2
CASSLALAGGLETQYF
TGTGCTAGCAGCTTAGCGCTAGCGGGGGGCCTGGAGACCCAGTACTTC
>.|TRBJ1-4|TRBV5-1|.
CASSFGGVEEKLFF
TGCGCCAGCAGCTTTGGAGGGGTTGAAGAAAAACTGTTTTTT
>.|TRBJ2-3|TRBV24-1|TRBD2
CATSGGKGTSSTDTQYF
TGTGCCACCAGTGGGGGGAAAGGGACTAGCAGCACAGATACGCAGTATTTT
>.|TRBJ2-1|TRBV7-2|TRBD2
CASSLTSGGVDEQFF
TGTGCCAGCAGCTTAACTAGCGGGGGGGTCGATGAGCAGTTCTTC
>.|TRBJ1-5|TRBV12-3/TRBV12-4|.
CASSLTGHQPQHF
TGTGCCAGCAGTTTGACAGGTCATCAGCCCCAGCATTTT
>few|TRBJ1-2|TRBV7-2|TRBD1
CASSLDPGQGGSGHGYTF
TGTGCCAGCAGCTTAGATCCTGGACAGGGGGGGTCCGGGCATGGCTACACCTTC
>medium-sized|TRBJ2-7|TRBV11-2|TRBD1
CASSLGQGFGYEQYF
TGTGCCAGCAGCTTAGGACAGGGATTTGGGTACGAGCAGTACTTC
>.|TRBJ1-6|TRBV6-1|.
CASSEFGVDNSPLHF
TGTGCCAGCAGTGAATTCGGGGTAGACAATTCACCCCTCCACTTT
>.|TRBJ2-1|TRBV5-5|.
CASSLDRVGGYNEQFF
TGTGCCAGCAGCTTGGATAGGGTCGGGGGTTACAATGAGCAGTTCTTC
>once|TRBJ2-4|TRBV11-2|TRBD1
CASSLDRTGIQYF
TGTGCCAGCAGCTTAGATAGGACAGGCATTCAGTACTTC
>.|TRBJ1-5|TRBV3-1/TRBV3-2|.
CASSHDYSNQPQHF
TGTGCCAGCAGTCACGACTATAGCAATCAGCCCCAGCATTTT
>.|TRBJ1-2|TRBV3-1/TRBV3-2|.
CASSPDSEYGYTF
TGTGCCAGCAGCCCCGACAGTGAGTATGGCTACACCTTC
>.|TRBJ1-1|TRBV6-5|.
CASRRQLNTEAFF
TGTGCCAGCAGACGACAGCTGAACACTGAAGCTTTCTTT
>few|TRBJ1-2|TRBV11-2|.
CASSFRDGYTF
TGTGCCAGCAGCTTTAGAGATGGCTACACCTTC
>once|TRBJ1-5|TRBV6-1|.
CASSEGGETLAPQHF
TGTGCCAGCAGTGAAGGAGGAGAGACGCTGGCGCCCCAGCATTTT
>.|TRBJ1-2|TRBV2|.
CASSEAGDSNYGYTF
TGTGCCAGCAGTGAAGCTGGAGATTCTAACTATGGCTACACCTTC
>once|TRBJ1-2|TRBV5-1|.
CASSQDNYGYTF
TGCGCCAGCAGCCAGGATAACTATGGCTACACCTTC
>.|TRBJ1-3|TRBV10-1|.
CASQAGDTIYF
TGCGCCAGCCAGGCGGGGGACACCATATATTTT
>.|TRBJ2-2|TRBV2|.
CASSFGGNTGELFF
TGTGCCAGCAGTTTCGGGGGGAACACCGGGGAGCTGTTTTTT
>few|TRBJ2-4|TRBV15|TRBD1
CATSSGTGASRNIQYF
TGTGCCACCAGCAGCGGGACAGGGGCTTCGAGAAACATTCAGTACTTC
>.|TRBJ2-2|TRBV2|.
CASSARRGYGENTGELFF
TGTGCCAGCAGTGCCCGTCGGGGATATGGAGAGAACACCGGGGAGCTGTTTTTT